This TCR beta chain was found in a study of blood T cell repertoires in COVID-19. The overall study: There were acute and convalescent COVID-19 samples, and they came from the United States, Italy and Spain. PBMCs, B-cell-depleted T cells, or T cells provided the cDNA or gDNA that made up the material.

As processed by the authors: Amplifying reference gene primers gave estimates of nucleated cell counts. Using immunoSEQ multiplex PCR, the repertoire was profiled, and TCRdb retains in-frame clones only, with some absent. The DNA gave D and trimming, while V, J and clone size come from that table. This table holds about 200,000 clones, about 82% found once. With V trimmed by 2 bases and J by 9 bases, 5 bases remained unmatched. Germline CDR1 and CDR2: SGDLS and YYNGEE. CDR3 length: 15 amino acids. The chain has TRBV9 and TRBJ1-6, with 10 nucleotides matching TRBD1. This TCR came from a man aged 55 to 70 with COVID-19, enrolled during active disease. Sequenced: peripheral blood. In DNA, the CDR3 is TGTGCCAGCAGCGTGACAGGGGGCTCTTCTTCACCCCTCCACTTT. It codes for CASSVTGGSSSPLHF.